The subject of this entry is one T cell receptor (beta chain). Its target is not known. The germline gives CDR1 SEHNR, CDR2 FQNEAQ (reference sequence). Trimming removed 0 bases from V and 5 bases from J, with 13 bases in between. The CDR3 consists of 15 residues. Method: immunoSEQ multiplex PCR; TCRdb's copy keeps in-frame clones and lacks some. The data contain about 180,000 clones, just over 85% of them singletons. These data belong to a study of T cell responses to AZD1222 COVID-19 vaccine. Findings and caveats of the study: Spike-specific TCR breadth and depth rose after two AZD1222 doses.

The chain employs TRBV7-9 and TRBJ2-5; D might be TRBD2 (6 bases). The sequencing here drew on peripheral blood, taken on day 0 of AZD1222 vaccination. This TCR came from an adult in good health. CDR3 DNA sequence: TGTGCCAGCAGCTTAGCGCAGGAGGGTGGGGAGACCCAGTACTTC. Translation: CASSLAQEGGETQYF.